This entry describes one TCR beta chain. This entry belongs to a study of T cells after yellow fever vaccination. This CDR3 contains 12 residues. V shed 6 bases and J shed 7 bases, with 9 bases lying between them. Germline loops: CDR1 SEHNR, CDR2 FQNEAQ (reference sequence). Researchers made TCR cDNA using 5'RACE template switching, and this step added a universal primer site and UMIs. TCRdb passed the 5' RACE reads through MiXCR, listing each CDR3 protein once. The sample has around 300,000 distinct CDR3 sequences, over 10% seen once; the top ten hold 0.4% to 0.65%. The clonotype comes from a man aged 30 to 45 who received the YFV17D yellow fever vaccine. The sequences come from CD4+ T cells sorted from PBMCs, collected 45 days after the yellow fever booster vaccination. This chain joins TRBV7-9 and TRBJ2-2; D is unresolved. The CDR3 here is CASSSTGGELFF. CDR3 bases: TGTGCCAGCAGTTCAACCGGCGGGGAGCTGTTTTTT.